What follows describes a single T cell receptor beta chain. The antigen remains undetermined. PCR involved 60 Vbeta and 13 Jbeta primers. Here immunoSEQ multiplex PCR was the method, and the copy in TCRdb shows in-frame clones only, minus some. The sample comprises 210,000 or so clones, about 83% of which are singletons, and roughly 1.3% rests with the top ten. Germline CDR1 reads MDHEN; CDR2 reads SYDVKM. The germline V and J ends were trimmed by 1 base and 7 bases, with 9 bases remaining between them. CDR3 length: 13 residues. The data derive from a study of cytomegalovirus exposure and HLA in healthy donors. Notes on the study in general: According to the study, some 160 TCR beta chains were cytomegalovirus-associated. High sensitivity and specificity were reportedly achieved when the classifier diagnosed cytomegalovirus status.

The chain combines TRBV28 with TRBJ2-3, with D perhaps matching TRBD2 (6 bases). The receptor's source is a girl between 5 and 17 years old in good health and CMV-seronegative. Sequencing was carried out using PBMCs. CDR3 loop: CASSLSRGNTQYF. CDR3 DNA: TGTGCCAGCAGTTTATCTCGCGGGAATACGCAGTATTTT.